The 5 T cell receptor beta chains below all came from one sample that was sequenced in a study of T cells in Graves' hyperthyroidism and ophthalmopathy. Amplification of TCR beta CDR3 regions was performed using RNA transcripts as template. HTBI primers were the set used in a first-round RT-PCR of the TCR CDR3. TCRdb used MiXCR to reprocess the multiplex PCR reads, holding one entry per CDR3 protein. The table lists over 700,000 distinct CDR3 sequences, 15% to 20% of them singletons, with over 15% in the top ten. Sequenced: blood. Receptors were obtained from a woman aged 50 to 60 with Graves' hyperthyroidism that later progressed to Graves' ophthalmopathy.

This clonotype was recorded many times. This chain links TRBV20-1 with TRBJ1-5, with TRBD1 matching over 8 bases. Germline assignment: CDR1 DFQATT and CDR2 SNEGSKA (reference sequence). This CDR3 has 14 residues. The V gene end was trimmed by 1 base and the J gene end by 1 base; junction bases not matched to a gene: 0. The DNA of the CDR3 is TGCAGTGCTAGAGGGACAGGGAGCAATCAGCCCCAGCATTTT. Its translation: CSARGTGSNQPQHF.

This clonotype was observed many times. The DNA for the CDR3 is TGTGCCAGCAGCCTTGGGACAGGGAGGTACACTGAAGCTTTCTTT. Encoded protein: CASSLGTGRYTEAFF. The rearrangement uses TRBV7-2 and TRBJ1-1; 9 bases match TRBD1. The junction had 7 bases not matched to a gene; V was cut back by 5 bases and J by 3 bases. There are 15 residues in the CDR3. Germline CDR1 SGHTA, CDR2 FQGNSA.

This clonotype has ten or more counts. V and J are TRBV7-8 and TRBJ1-2; D is ambiguous. The germline V and J ends were trimmed by 5 bases and 2 bases, with 12 bases remaining between them. The CDR3 extends over 14 amino acids. Germline lookup yields CDR1 SGHVS and CDR2 FQNEAQ. CDR3 sequence (DNA): TGTGCCAGCAGCACTGCCGGGAGCAACTATGGCTACACCTTC. Amino acid sequence: CASSTAGSNYGYTF. The full variable domain, with the rest looked up from reference TRBV7-8 and TRBJ1-2, is GAGVSQSPRYKVAKRGQDVALRCDPISGHVSLFWYQQALGQGPEFLTYFQNEAQLDKSGLPSDRFFAERPEGSVSTLKIQRTQQEDSAVYLCASSTAGSNYGYTFGSGTRLTVV.

V and J are TRBV19 and TRBJ2-3; 12 bases are a match to TRBD2. Germline assignment: CDR1 LNHDA and CDR2 SQIVND (reference sequence). With 5 bases clipped from V and 4 bases from J, the junction kept 4 bases outside the gene matches. The CDR3 covers 15 residues. This CDR3 reads CASSASGGASDTQYF. In DNA, the CDR3 is TGTGCCAGTAGTGCTAGCGGGGGGGCTTCAGATACGCAGTATTTT.

V and J are TRBV30 and TRBJ2-7; D is perhaps TRBD2 (6 bases). This CDR3 is 12 amino acids long. Trimming shortened V by 3 bases and J by 7 bases, and 13 bases separated the two germline ends. The germline CDR1 and CDR2 sequences are GTSNPN and SVGIG (reference sequence). CDR3 loop: CAWSATRGEQYF. For the CDR3, the DNA is TGTGCCTGGAGCGCCACCCGGGGGGAGCAGTACTTC. Full variable domain (outside the CDR3, taken from reference TRBV30 and TRBJ2-7): SQTIHQWPATLVQPVGSPLSLECTVEGTSNPNLYWYRQAAGRGLQLLFYSVGIGQISSEVPQNLSASRPQDRQFILSSKKLLLSDSGFYLCAWSATRGEQYFGPGTRLTVT.